These 29 T cell receptor beta chains were all obtained from the same sample, sequenced in a study of OX40 agonist ivuxolimab in advanced cancers. Library preparation was by the immunoSEQ multiplex PCR assay. TCRdb obtained this table from immuneACCESS and retained in-frame rearrangements with V and J assigned. These tables miss some clones; where compared with another copy, unresolved V genes account for less than half of the shortfall, and the remainder is unexplained. Present in this sample are 100,000 to 150,000 clones, about nine tenths of which were seen just once. The ten largest make up around 0.84% of the sample. Sample: CD4+ or CD8+ T cells sorted from blood, taken in a trial of the OX40 agonist ivuxolimab. These receptors came from an adult with an advanced solid tumor such as melanoma, head and neck, liver or kidney cancer.

The chain has TRBV19 and TRBJ1-2; D remains ambiguous. Trimming left V 6 bases short and J 1 base short, with 6 bases between. Germline CDR1 reads LNHDA; CDR2 reads SQIVND (reference sequence). There are 12 residues in the CDR3. As DNA, the CDR3 is TGTGCCAGTAGGCCGGATAACTATGGCTACACCTTC. It translates to CASRPDNYGYTF.

The chain carries TRBV19 and TRBJ2-7; D tentatively reads TRBD1 or TRBD2 (5 bases each). The CDR3 is 13 amino acids. Looked up from germline, CDR1 is LNHDA and CDR2 is SQIVND (reference sequence). V was trimmed by 10 bases and J by 3 bases, leaving 16 bases between them. The CDR3 nucleotides read TGTGCCACCCAGAGAGGGGCCCTCTACGAGCAGTACTTC. Amino acid sequence: CATQRGALYEQYF.

The V call is TRBV11-2, the J call TRBJ2-3; a weak D match, TRBD1 (5 bases). The germline CDR1 and CDR2 sequences are SGHAT and FQNNGV. Trimming pared 0 bases from V and 1 base from J, leaving 11 bases between. CDR3 size: 16 residues. The CDR3 sequence is CASSLDMGQGTDTQYF. DNA of the CDR3: TGTGCCAGCAGCTTAGATATGGGGCAGGGCACAGATACGCAGTATTTT.

The chain recombines TRBV27 with TRBJ2-5; a possible D gene is TRBD2 (7 bases). The germline V and J ends were trimmed by 6 bases and 4 bases, with 18 bases remaining between them. The CDR3 covers 15 residues. CDR1 is MNHEY and CDR2 is SMNVEV in the germline V gene (reference sequence). The CDR3 loop reads CASRERGGLGETQYF. In DNA form, the CDR3 reads TGTGCCAGCAGAGAGAGGGGGGGGCTAGGAGAGACCCAGTACTTC.

As for this clone: This sample also contains other DNA sequences that code for the same CDR3. This chain links TRBV9 with TRBJ2-2; unclear D gene. The CDR3 contains 15 residues. The germline gives CDR1 SGDLS, CDR2 YYNGEE. The germline V and J ends were trimmed by 0 bases and 2 bases, with 8 bases remaining between them. CDR3 sequence reads: CASSVEPKNTGELFF. CDR3 DNA sequence: TGTGCCAGCAGCGTAGAACCGAAAAACACCGGGGAGCTGTTTTTT.

The chain couples TRBV2 to TRBJ1-6, with 7 bases fitting TRBD1. Germline V gene lookup returns CDR1 SNHLY and CDR2 FYNNEI. The ends lost 1 base at V and 6 bases at J; junction bases unmatched: 6. The CDR3 runs to 16 residues. The DNA of the CDR3 is TGTGCCAGCAGTGAAGTCTGGTCAGGGGGTAATTCACCCCTCCACTTT. Translation: CASSEVWSGGNSPLHF.

This clone was picked up one time. The chain couples TRBV5-6 to TRBJ2-2; weak D call: TRBD1 (6 bases). The CDR3 extends over 15 amino acids. Germline-derived CDR1 and CDR2 are SGHDT and YYEEEE. Between the trimmed V and J ends, which lost 4 bases and 2 bases, there was a span of 12 bases. The CDR3 DNA sequence: TGTGCCAGCAGCGGAGGACAGACCAACACCGGGGAGCTGTTTTTT. Amino acid sequence: CASSGGQTNTGELFF.

J is TRBJ1-2 and V is TRBV2; D gene ambiguous. Germline CDR1 is SNHLY and CDR2 is FYNNEI. The CDR3 spans 12 residues. Trimming stripped 10 bases from V and 2 bases from J, with 11 bases between. The DNA of the CDR3 is TGTGCCAACCAACAAGAGAACTATGGCTACACCTTC. Protein: CANQQENYGYTF.

The rearrangement links TRBV30 to TRBJ2-2; D ambiguous. This CDR3 contains 12 residues. Germline assignment: CDR1 GTSNPN and CDR2 SVGIG (reference sequence). Deletions cut 2 bases from V and 2 bases from J, with 3 bases between. The CDR3: CAWSINTGELFF. The CDR3 bases are TGTGCCTGGAGTATAAACACCGGGGAGCTGTTTTTT. The full variable domain, completed using reference TRBV30 and TRBJ2-2, is SQTIHQWPATLVQPVGSPLSLECTVEGTSNPNLYWYRQAAGRGLQLLFYSVGIGQISSEVPQNLSASRPQDRQFILSSKKLLLSDSGFYLCAWSINTGELFFGEGSRLTVL.

This sequence joins TRBV6-6 and TRBJ1-3; D not resolved. Germline CDR1 reads MNHNY; CDR2 reads SVGAGI (reference sequence). Trimming stripped 8 bases from V and 4 bases from J, with 9 bases between. The CDR3 has 12 residues. The CDR3 region is CASESYGNTIYF. Written as DNA, the CDR3 is TGTGCCAGCGAGAGCTACGGAAACACCATATATTTT.

The chain links TRBV5-1 to TRBJ2-7; the D is unclear. CDR1 SGHRS and CDR2 YFSETQ come from the germline V gene. The V and J ends lost 4 bases and 5 bases respectively, with 19 bases between them. CDR3 length: 15 residues. In nucleotides, the CDR3 is TGCGCCAGCAGCCCGCAGCCGCCGCAGGTGGACGAGCAGTACTTC. Protein: CASSPQPPQVDEQYF.

The chain carries TRBV2 and TRBJ2-1; TRBD2 matches 11 bases. The CDR3 has 15 amino acids. Trimming took 6 bases from V and 4 from J; bases not matched to a gene: 5. The V gene's germline CDR1 is SNHLY and CDR2 FYNNEI. CDR3 nucleotide sequence: TGTGCCAGCAGGGCGGGACTAGCGGTTTACAATGAGCAGTTCTTC. It is translated as CASRAGLAVYNEQFF.

The chain uses TRBV12-5 and TRBJ1-2; D perhaps matches TRBD1 (5 bases). This CDR3 region has 11 residues. V dropped 5 bases and J dropped 7 bases, with 8 bases sitting between them. Germline V gene sequence: CDR1 LGHNT, CDR2 FRNRAP. CDR3 sequence (DNA): TGTGCTAGTGGTACGGGGGTTGGCTACACCTTC. This codes for CASGTGVGYTF.

The V call is TRBV7-2, the J call TRBJ1-4; 7 bases line up with TRBD1. Germline V lookup: CDR1 SGHTA, CDR2 FQGNSA. With 3 bases clipped from V and 7 bases from J, the junction kept 5 bases outside the gene matches. The CDR3 has 14 amino acids. The CDR3 reads CASSFSQGGEKLFF. The CDR3 DNA sequence: TGTGCCAGCAGCTTTAGTCAGGGGGGTGAAAAACTGTTTTTT.

J is TRBJ1-5 and V is TRBV2, with unresolved D. CDR1 and CDR2 (germline): SNHLY, FYNNEI. V was trimmed by 4 bases and J by 7 bases, leaving 5 bases between them. The CDR3 length is 11 residues. CDR3 sequence (DNA): TGTGCCAGCAGTGTAGGCCAGCCCCAGCATTTT. Its protein product is CASSVGQPQHF.

The chain recombines TRBV10-2 with TRBJ2-7; D call uncertain. CDR1 is WSHSY, CDR2 SAAADI, per germline. The CDR3 has 13 residues. The ends were cut back, 8 bases at V and 1 base at J, with 12 bases in the middle. The CDR3 sequence is CASADRASYEQYF. The CDR3 DNA sequence: TGCGCCAGCGCCGATCGGGCTTCCTACGAGCAGTACTTC.

This clone was counted a few times. The chain uses TRBV5-1 and TRBJ2-5, with D tentatively TRBD2 (5 bases). Germline CDR1 SGHRS, CDR2 YFSETQ. V was shortened by 4 bases and J by 0 bases, with 13 bases between the two germline ends. The CDR3 contains 15 residues. CDR3 protein: CASSLTGIYQETQYF. DNA for the CDR3: TGCGCCAGCAGCCTGACGGGGATTTACCAAGAGACCCAGTACTTC.

This sequence joins TRBV15 and TRBJ1-2, with D possibly matching TRBD1 (5 bases). The ends were cut back, 6 bases at V and 6 bases at J, with 17 bases in the middle. CDR3 length equals 14 residues. CDR1 and CDR2 (germline): LNHNV, YYDKDF (reference sequence). This CDR3 reads CATSQGLSPNGYTF. CDR3 coding DNA: TGTGCCACCAGTCAGGGCCTCAGCCCCAATGGCTACACCTTC.

The chain combines TRBV27 with TRBJ2-2; 8 bases line up with TRBD1. The germline gives CDR1 MNHEY, CDR2 SMNVEV (reference sequence). Trimming removed 5 bases from V and 6 bases from J; junction bases left unmatched: 8. This CDR3 is built from 15 residues. The CDR3 protein is CASSNRGRSAGELFF. The CDR3 DNA sequence: TGTGCCAGCAGTAACAGGGGGAGGTCGGCCGGGGAGCTGTTTTTT.

V usage is TRBV5-1 and J usage is TRBJ2-3; D may be TRBD2 (6 bases). Germline-derived CDR1 and CDR2 are SGHRS and YFSETQ. The CDR3 loop spans 15 amino acids. The germline V and J ends were trimmed by 7 bases and 3 bases, with 18 bases remaining between them. CDR3 residues: CASSPDGRGTDTQYF. The CDR3 nucleotides are TGCGCCAGCTCCCCGGACGGGAGAGGTACAGATACGCAGTATTTT.

The chain links TRBV7-3 to TRBJ2-2, with 7 bases fitting TRBD2. Germline V gene sequence: CDR1 SGHTA, CDR2 FQGTGA. CDR3 length: 14 residues. V shed 5 bases, J shed 2 bases, and the junction held 2 bases outside the gene matches. CDR3 sequence reads: CASSGTTNTGELFF. Written as DNA, the CDR3 is TGTGCCAGCAGCGGGACTACCAACACCGGGGAGCTGTTTTTT.

The chain combines TRBV27 with TRBJ1-5; D remains ambiguous. Germline CDR1 and CDR2: MNHEY and SMNVEV (reference sequence). The CDR3 has 13 amino acids. Trimming pared 11 bases from V and 3 bases from J, leaving 14 bases between. CDR3 protein: CAAGRVDNQPQHF. The DNA for the CDR3 is TGTGCCGCCGGTCGGGTGGACAATCAGCCCCAGCATTTT.

V is TRBV6-5 and J is TRBJ2-3; D might be TRBD1 (5 bases). Germline loops: CDR1 MNHEY, CDR2 SVGAGI. The CDR3 contains 15 residues. V was trimmed by 0 bases and J by 1 base, leaving 8 bases between them. CDR3 bases: TGTGCCAGCAGTTACTCCGACAGCGGCACAGATACGCAGTATTTT. Translated: CASSYSDSGTDTQYF.

V usage is TRBV28 and J usage is TRBJ2-7, with 10 bases that match TRBD1. V lost 7 bases to trimming and J lost 2 bases; unmatched junction nucleotides: 8. CDR1 is MDHEN and CDR2 is SYDVKM in the germline V gene. This CDR3 has 15 residues. The CDR3 DNA follows: TGTGCCAGCATTTCGGGACAGGGGTTCGCCTACGAGCAGTACTTC. This sequence encodes CASISGQGFAYEQYF.

The chain links TRBV19 to TRBJ1-5; perhaps TRBD1 as D (5 bases). Germline CDR1 LNHDA, CDR2 SQIVND (reference sequence). This CDR3 comprises 16 residues. V lost 1 base, J lost 6 bases, and 16 bases lay in between. The CDR3 DNA is TGTGCCAGTAGTATAGCCGACAGTGCTAGCGTTCAGCCCCAGCATTTT. Translation gives CASSIADSASVQPQHF.

The genes are TRBV18 and TRBJ1-3; 8 positions agree with TRBD1. The CDR3 length is 15 residues. CDR1 is KGHSH and CDR2 is LQKENI in the germline V gene. The V and J ends lost 6 bases and 3 bases, in that order; junction bases with no gene match: 7. In DNA form, the CDR3 reads TGTGCCAGCTCTCAAAAGACAGGGGATGGAAACACCATATATTTT. It yields the protein CASSQKTGDGNTIYF.

V gene TRBV30 combines with J gene TRBJ2-7, with D possibly matching TRBD1 (6 bases). This CDR3 comprises 11 residues. V lost 5 bases and J lost 5, with 10 bases in between. Germline V lookup: CDR1 GTSNPN, CDR2 SVGIG (reference sequence). The CDR3 here is CAWGRQDEQYF. The DNA for the CDR3 is TGTGCCTGGGGAAGACAGGACGAGCAGTACTTC.

The chain joins TRBV28 to TRBJ1-5; 8 positions agree with TRBD1. Germline loops: CDR1 MDHEN, CDR2 SYDVKM. With V trimmed by 5 bases and J by 7 bases, 4 bases remained unmatched. The CDR3 totals 13 residues. Here the CDR3 reads CASSQGAEQPQHF. In DNA, the CDR3 is TGTGCCAGCAGTCAGGGGGCAGAGCAGCCCCAGCATTTT.

This chain links TRBV7-8 with TRBJ1-1; D uncertain. Trimming took 5 bases from V and 1 from J, leaving 8 bases between them. CDR3 size: 13 residues. The germline gives CDR1 SGHVS, CDR2 FQNEAQ. DNA of the CDR3: TGTGCCAGCAGCCAAACAGAGAACACTGAAGCTTTCTTT. Translated, it gives CASSQTENTEAFF.